This T cell receptor beta chain was recovered during a study of cytomegalovirus exposure and HLA in healthy donors. Study-level findings and limits: Later on, a genetic analysis was performed. It linked a missense variant in DCLRE1C with V- and J-gene trimming of TCR beta. One cluster of highly shared sequence variants probably arose as a sequencing artifact.

Remarks on this clone: Its antigen is unidentified.

The study ran its PCR with 60 Vbeta and 13 Jbeta primers. Measured with immunoSEQ multiplex PCR; TCRdb has only the in-frame clones, and not every one. The sample shows about 160,000 clones, approximately 72% of them seen only once. Germline CDR1 SGDLS, CDR2 YYNGEE. V lost 0 bases to trimming and J lost 10 bases, with 9 bases between them. The CDR3 is 12 amino acids. What was sequenced was PBMCs. The clonotype originates from a female donor in good health and CMV-seronegative. The chain has TRBV9 and TRBJ2-3; D perhaps matches TRBD2 (5 bases). The CDR3 here is CASSVEREPQYF. In DNA form, the CDR3 reads TGTGCCAGCAGCGTAGAGAGGGAGCCGCAGTATTTT.